This TCR beta chain emerged from a study of T cells in Graves' hyperthyroidism and ophthalmopathy. Across the whole study: Any treatment followed the collection of peripheral blood at initial diagnosis. Study results and limitations: Most clonotypes expanded in thyroid above 0.001 were likewise present in blood.

Those patients with uncontrolled infection, other autoimmune disease, pregnancy or lactation were excluded. Diagnoses were made from clinical symptoms, serum measures (thyroxine and TRAb), thyroid ultrasound and orbital computed tomography. This clonotype was found a few times. What it binds is not known. RNA transcripts provided the source from which TCR beta CDR3 regions were amplified. With the HTBI primer set, the TCR CDR3 went through a first round of RT-PCR. TCRdb ran MiXCR on the multiplex PCR reads and lists one entry per CDR3 protein. The table records some 720,000 distinct CDR3 sequences, about 15% of them present only once. With V trimmed by 7 bases and J by 3 bases, 2 bases remained unmatched. This CDR3 has 14 amino acids. CDR1 and CDR2 from the germline V gene are SQVTM and ANQGSEA.

This chain uses TRBV29-1 with TRBJ2-1; 14 nucleotides match TRBD2. This clonotype was obtained from a man aged 18-30 years with Graves' hyperthyroidism. Input material: blood. DNA of the CDR3: TGCAGCGCCGGACTAGCGGGAGGCTACAATGAGCAGTTCTTC. It translates to CSAGLAGGYNEQFF.